This entry lists 31 T cell receptor beta chains sequenced from one sample in a study of T cell responses to AZD1222 COVID-19 vaccine. Repertoires were generated with immunoSEQ multiplex PCR, while TCRdb's copy carries only in-frame clones and drops some. The repertoire holds 90,000 to 100,000 clones, with 88% as singletons. The source was peripheral blood, collected on day 0 of AZD1222 vaccination. These receptors were collected from an adult in good health.

V usage is TRBV30 and J usage is TRBJ2-1; no firm D call. Per germline, CDR1 GTSNPN and CDR2 SVGIG (reference sequence). The germline V and J ends were trimmed by 7 bases and 8 bases, with 6 bases remaining between them. The CDR3 is made up of 9 amino acids. CDR3: CAFNHEQFF. CDR3 sequence (DNA): TGTGCCTTTAATCATGAGCAGTTCTTC. The whole variable domain, remainder taken from reference TRBV30 and TRBJ2-1, is SQTIHQWPATLVQPVGSPLSLECTVEGTSNPNLYWYRQAAGRGLQLLFYSVGIGQISSEVPQNLSASRPQDRQFILSSKKLLLSDSGFYLCAFNHEQFFGPGTRLTVL.

The chain has TRBV27 and TRBJ1-2; no reliable D call. CDR3 size: 13 residues. CDR1 and CDR2 from the germline V gene are MNHEY and SMNVEV (reference sequence). Between the trimmed V and J ends, which lost 3 bases and 4 bases, there was a span of 9 bases. The chain's CDR3 is CASSFEGSYGYTF. The CDR3 DNA reads as TGTGCCAGCAGTTTTGAGGGCTCCTATGGCTACACCTTC.

This chain uses TRBV28 with TRBJ1-2; a possible D gene is TRBD1 (5 bases). CDR1 and CDR2 (germline): MDHEN, SYDVKM. The CDR3 has 13 amino acids. V was cut by 1 base and J by 8 bases, with 11 bases left in between. In DNA, the CDR3 is TGTGCCAGCAGTTTATACACGGGGGAAGGCTACACCTTC. It yields the protein CASSLYTGEGYTF.

This chain connects TRBV27 to TRBJ1-6; a weak D match, TRBD1 (6 bases). The CDR3 contains 14 residues. V lost 6 bases and J 6 bases, leaving 12 bases between the germline ends. Germline V lookup: CDR1 MNHEY, CDR2 SMNVEV (reference sequence). The CDR3 reads CASSRADSNSPLHF. In DNA form, the CDR3 reads TGTGCCAGCAGCCGCGCGGACAGTAATTCACCCCTCCACTTT.

The rearrangement uses TRBV7-2 and TRBJ1-5, with no clear D. Germline V lookup: CDR1 SGHTA, CDR2 FQGNSA. This CDR3 spans 12 amino acids. The V and J ends lost 3 bases and 7 bases respectively, with 7 bases between them. CDR3: CASSFLSQPQHF. In DNA, the CDR3 is TGTGCCAGCAGCTTCCTTTCCCAGCCCCAGCATTTT.

V usage is TRBV27 and J usage is TRBJ2-6; a possible D gene is TRBD1 (6 bases). The CDR3 has 13 amino acids. Trimming shortened V by 3 bases and J by 8 bases, and 8 bases separated the two germline ends. CDR1 is MNHEY, CDR2 SMNVEV, per germline (reference sequence). DNA for the CDR3: TGTGCCAGCAGTTTGGACAGAACCAACGTCCTGACTTTC. This sequence encodes CASSLDRTNVLTF.

In DNA form, the CDR3 reads TGCGCCAGCAGCCCGACCACCGAACAGGATCGGAGAGGAGGCAATCAGCCCCAGCATTTT. Translated: CASSPTTEQDRRGGNQPQHF. The chain links TRBV5-1 to TRBJ1-5, with a weak D call TRBD1 (5 bases). The CDR3 spans 20 residues. Trimming took 4 bases from V and 2 from J, leaving 28 bases between them. CDR1 is SGHRS and CDR2 is YFSETQ in the germline V gene.

This clone showed up just once. This sequence joins TRBV28 and TRBJ2-1, with unresolved D. Germline-derived CDR1 and CDR2 are MDHEN and SYDVKM. Trimming took off 4 bases at V and 3 bases at J, with 13 bases between the two ends. The CDR3 consists of 15 residues. CDR3 bases: TGTGCCAGCAGTTCCCCGATCCGTCGCTACAATGAGCAGTTCTTC. Its protein product is CASSSPIRRYNEQFF.

The CDR3 bases are TGTGCCAGCAGCCCTGGACAGGACTATGGCTACACCTTC. Translating gives CASSPGQDYGYTF. The V and J genes are TRBV7-2 and TRBJ1-2; 7 positions match TRBD1. Trimming removed 5 bases from V and 3 bases from J; junction bases left unmatched: 3. The CDR3 sequence is 13 residues long. From germline, CDR1 is SGHTA and CDR2 FQGNSA.

The gene calls are TRBV15 and TRBJ1-4, with D possibly being TRBD1 (6 bases). The CDR3 runs to 15 residues. With 0 bases removed from V and 7 bases from J, the gap between germline ends came to 12 bases. Germline CDR1 and CDR2: LNHNV and YYDKDF (reference sequence). The CDR3 is CATSREQGASEKLFF. In DNA form, the CDR3 reads TGTGCCACCAGCAGAGAACAGGGCGCGAGTGAAAAACTGTTTTTT.

This clone was counted only a few times. The gene calls are TRBV6-5 and TRBJ1-5; 7 nucleotides line up with TRBD1. The CDR3 totals 14 residues. Germline CDR1 MNHEY, CDR2 SVGAGI. V shed 8 bases, J shed 7 bases, and the junction held 11 bases outside the gene matches. The CDR3 protein is CASSQGYEGQPQHF. CDR3 bases: TGTGCCAGCTCACAGGGGTATGAGGGGCAGCCCCAGCATTTT.

This chain links TRBV5-4 with TRBJ1-1; D unclear. The germline gives CDR1 SGHNT, CDR2 YYREEE (reference sequence). This CDR3 is built from 13 residues. With 0 bases removed from V and 2 bases from J, the gap between germline ends came to 5 bases. The CDR3 loop reads CASSLDRNTEAFF. CDR3 bases: TGTGCCAGCAGCTTGGACAGAAACACTGAAGCTTTCTTT. The complete variable domain, with remaining parts taken from reference TRBV5-4 and TRBJ1-1, reads ETGVTQSPTHLIKTRGQQVTLRCSSQSGHNTVSWYQQALGQGPQFIFQYYREEENGRGNFPPRFSGLQFPNYSSELNVNALELDDSALYLCASSLDRNTEAFFGQGTRLTVV.

This sequence joins TRBV7-9 and TRBJ1-2, with no clear D. This CDR3 is built from 16 residues. Germline CDR1 SEHNR, CDR2 FQNEAQ (reference sequence). Trimming left V 4 bases short and J 3 bases short, with 18 bases between. CDR3 sequence (DNA): TGTGCCAGCAGCTCCCTAAGCGGGGTAGCTCACTATGGCTACACCTTC. Translated: CASSSLSGVAHYGYTF.

This clone was picked up one time. V gene TRBV7-2 combines with J gene TRBJ1-5; possibly TRBD1 for D (6 bases). V was cut by 5 bases and J by 3 bases, with 14 bases left in between. Per germline, CDR1 SGHTA and CDR2 FQGNSA. The length of the CDR3 is 15 residues. CDR3 amino acids: CASSPGRGHNQPQHF. The CDR3 DNA sequence: TGTGCCAGCAGCCCAGGTCGGGGACACAATCAGCCCCAGCATTTT.

This clone was observed once. The V call is TRBV24-1, the J call TRBJ2-1; possibly TRBD1 or TRBD2 for D (5 bases each). The CDR3 contains 16 residues. The germline V gene has CDR1 KGHDR and CDR2 SFDVKD. Trimming stripped 9 bases from V and 7 bases from J, with 24 bases between. The CDR3 loop is CATLPPGQGSGNEQFF. CDR3 in DNA: TGTGCCACCTTACCCCCGGGGCAGGGAAGCGGTAATGAGCAGTTCTTC.

This clone was observed once. V gene TRBV28 combines with J gene TRBJ2-1; D perhaps matches TRBD2 (6 bases). The V gene lost 1 base and the J gene lost 1 base, with 11 bases spanning the gap. Germline loops: CDR1 MDHEN, CDR2 SYDVKM. This CDR3 spans 16 amino acids. CDR3 bases: TGTGCCAGCAGTTTATCAGGAGGGGTTTCCTACAATGAGCAGTTCTTC. Translating gives CASSLSGGVSYNEQFF.

The genes are TRBV3-1 (or the pseudogene TRBV3-2) and TRBJ2-2; D is possibly TRBD1 (6 bases). Germline CDR1 is LGHDT and CDR2 is YNNKEL (reference sequence). The CDR3 length is 15 residues. V shed 4 bases and J shed 1 base, with 10 bases lying between them. This chain's CDR3 is CASSLGHLNTGELFF. In DNA, the CDR3 is TGTGCCAGCAGCCTGGGACATTTGAACACCGGGGAGCTGTTTTTT.

CDR3 residues: CASSPGQGSTYNSPLHF. DNA for the CDR3: TGTGCCAGTAGTCCAGGACAGGGTAGCACCTATAATTCACCCCTCCACTTT. The chain has TRBV19 and TRBJ1-6, with 8 bases fitting TRBD1. Germline V lookup: CDR1 LNHDA, CDR2 SQIVND (reference sequence). After removal of 5 bases from V and 2 bases from J, the junction contained 8 bases not matched to a gene. This CDR3 is built from 17 residues.

The rearrangement links TRBV10-3 to TRBJ1-4; D unclear. The CDR3 is made up of 13 amino acids. The V gene lost 3 bases and the J gene lost 1 base, with 3 bases spanning the gap. The germline V gene encodes CDR1 ENHRY and CDR2 SYGVKD. The CDR3 region has the DNA TGTGCCATCAGTGACCTAACTAATGAAAAACTGTTTTTT. This sequence encodes CAISDLTNEKLFF.

The chain couples TRBV3-1 (or the pseudogene TRBV3-2) to TRBJ1-6; TRBD1 is a possible D gene (6 bases). The ends were cut back, 4 bases at V and 9 bases at J, with 13 bases in the middle. The germline gives CDR1 LGHDT, CDR2 YNNKEL (reference sequence). The CDR3 runs 14 residues. For the CDR3, the DNA is TGTGCCAGCAGCCGACAGCAGACAGGTTCACCCCTCCACTTT. It codes for CASSRQQTGSPLHF.

The chain carries TRBV5-1 and TRBJ1-1, with 7 bases that match TRBD1. CDR3 length: 16 amino acids. Unmatched junction bases numbered 7, after V lost 2 bases and J lost 0 bases. Germline V lookup: CDR1 SGHRS, CDR2 YFSETQ. The CDR3 coding sequence is TGCGCCAGCAGCTTAGTAAGACAGGGATTGAACACTGAAGCTTTCTTT. Protein product: CASSLVRQGLNTEAFF.

This chain links TRBV30 with TRBJ2-3, with 7 positions matching TRBD2. The junction had 9 bases not matched to a gene; V was cut back by 2 bases and J by 7 bases. Germline V gene data show CDR1 as GTSNPN and CDR2 as SVGIG (reference sequence). The CDR3 consists of 14 residues. The chain's CDR3 is CAWSLASGHYTQYF. CDR3 bases: TGTGCCTGGAGTTTGGCTAGCGGACACTATACGCAGTATTTT.

V and J are TRBV5-6 and TRBJ1-2; D not resolved. Trimming pared 4 bases from V and 1 base from J, leaving 11 bases between. Germline CDR1 SGHDT, CDR2 YYEEEE. CDR3 size: 14 residues. The CDR3, as DNA: TGTGCCAGCAGCCATTACAGAGTTAACTATGGCTACACCTTC. Translated: CASSHYRVNYGYTF.

The rearrangement joins TRBV12-3 or TRBV12-4 to TRBJ1-1; weak D call: TRBD1 (5 bases). With 4 bases removed from V and 1 base from J, the gap between germline ends came to 7 bases. The CDR3 spans 13 residues. The CDR3 DNA is TGTGCCAGCAGTTCCGGGACGAACACTGAAGCTTTCTTT. Protein sequence: CASSSGTNTEAFF.

In DNA form, the CDR3 reads TGTGCCTGGAGTTTGTTAAAGTCTAACTATGGCTACACCTTC. This encodes CAWSLLKSNYGYTF. The genes are TRBV30 and TRBJ1-2, with D unclear. The CDR3 consists of 14 residues. The germline V gene has CDR1 GTSNPN and CDR2 SVGIG (reference sequence). With 2 bases removed from V and 0 bases from J, the gap between germline ends came to 10 bases.

The chain recombines TRBV4-2 with TRBJ1-2; tentative D call: TRBD1 (6 bases). The CDR3 length is 16 residues. CDR1 and CDR2 from the germline V gene are LGHNA and YNFKEQ. Trimming stripped 2 bases from V and 4 bases from J, with 17 bases between. The CDR3 bases are TGTGCCAGCAGCCAATCGGGGTCAGGGGAGTCCTATGGCTACACCTTC. Residues: CASSQSGSGESYGYTF.

In this sample, this clone turned up once. The chain has TRBV2 and TRBJ1-6; weak D call: TRBD1 (5 bases). The CDR3 spans 16 residues. The germline V gene encodes CDR1 SNHLY and CDR2 FYNNEI. Trimming left V 6 bases short and J 5 bases short, with 17 bases between. In nucleotides, the CDR3 is TGTGCCAGCAGGTCTCAGGGCGCAGCTGATAATTCACCCCTCCACTTT. This translates into CASRSQGAADNSPLHF.

This clone was seen once. The chain uses TRBV27 and TRBJ1-1; 9 bases map to TRBD1. The CDR3 consists of 14 residues. Trimming cost V 5 bases and J 4 bases; bases outside gene matches: 5. Germline-derived CDR1 and CDR2 are MNHEY and SMNVEV (reference sequence). The CDR3 region is CASSNGQGSTEAFF. The CDR3 DNA sequence: TGTGCCAGCAGTAACGGACAGGGGAGCACTGAAGCTTTCTTT.

This chain connects TRBV29-1 to TRBJ2-2, with TRBD1 matching over 9 bases. The CDR3 covers 15 residues. In germline, CDR1 is SQVTM, CDR2 ANQGSEA. V was pared by 0 bases and J by 4 bases, with 3 bases of the junction left unmatched. CDR3 DNA sequence: TGCAGCGTTGAAGACGGGACAGGGACCACCGGGGAGCTGTTTTTT. Protein: CSVEDGTGTTGELFF.

The chain combines TRBV3-1 (or the pseudogene TRBV3-2) with TRBJ2-5, with 12 bases identical to TRBD2. CDR3 length: 15 amino acids. The V and J ends lost 5 bases and 4 bases, in that order; junction bases with no gene match: 5. Germline assignment: CDR1 LGHDT and CDR2 YNNKEL (reference sequence). CDR3 nucleotide sequence: TGTGCCAGCAGCTCCCCGGGACTAGCGGGAGAGACCCAGTACTTC. Its translation: CASSSPGLAGETQYF.

This clone was observed a single time. The rearrangement joins TRBV24-1 to TRBJ2-2; 8 nucleotides agree with TRBD2. The CDR3 contains 15 residues. CDR1 is KGHDR, CDR2 SFDVKD, per germline. V trimming: 3 bases; J trimming: 3 bases; junction bases outside the gene matches: 2. The CDR3 here is CATSDLTSDTGELFF. The CDR3, as DNA: TGTGCCACCAGTGATCTGACTAGCGACACCGGGGAGCTGTTTTTT.